A single sample is the source of the 30 T cell receptor beta chains below, sequenced in a study of molecular identifiers for immune sequencing clone quantification. TCRdb used MiXCR to reprocess the PCR reads, holding one entry per CDR3 protein. Counted here are some 91,000 distinct CDR3 sequences, 20% to 25% occurring once; the ten biggest clones make up around 0.92%. Input material: naive CD8+ T cells from blood, with Jurkat cell RNA spiked in. Subset in this sample: FACS-sorted CD8+CD4-CCR7+CD45RA+ naive T cells. These receptor sequences come from a human donor in good health. Some libraries in this study had Jurkat cell RNA spiked in.

Comment on this clonotype: In this CDR3 the conserved last residue, phenylalanine or tryptophan, is missing, so a read error is likely. The chain has TRBV5-3 and TRBJ2-5; 11 bases are a match to TRBD2. TRBV5-3 is an open reading frame, and its role is uncertain. The CDR3 totals 18 residues. The CDR3 coding sequence is TGTGCCAGCAGCTTGACGCTAGCGGGGGGCTTCGCACAAGAGACCCAGTACTAC. It translates to CASSLTLAGGFAQETQYY.

Note on this clonotype: A clone one base away is much larger, so this may be a read error. The rearrangement links TRBV7-9 to TRBJ1-4; D not resolved. V lost 5 bases to trimming and J lost 13 bases, with 14 bases between them. The CDR3 contains 12 residues. Germline CDR1 and CDR2: SEHNR and FQNEAQ (reference sequence). The CDR3, as DNA: TGTGCCAGCAGCCCCCCAGATGAAGGACTGTTTTTT. Encoded protein: CASSPPDEGLFF.

Ten or more counts support this clonotype. CDR3 amino acids: CASSTHGTGAYEQYF. The CDR3 DNA follows: TGTGCCAGCAGCACACACGGGACAGGGGCCTACGAGCAGTACTTC. J is TRBJ2-7 and V is TRBV7-6, with 10 bases matching TRBD1. Per germline, CDR1 SGHVS and CDR2 FNYEAQ. V gave up 5 bases and J gave up 2 bases; unmatched junction bases: 6. This CDR3 has 15 residues.

The chain joins TRBV27 to TRBJ2-1, with 12 nucleotides matching TRBD2. Trimming removed 7 bases from V and 6 bases from J; junction bases left unmatched: 7. Looked up from germline, CDR1 is MNHEY and CDR2 is SMNVEV (reference sequence). CDR3 size: 15 residues. The CDR3 sequence: CASNLAGGPFNEQFF. CDR3 nucleotide sequence: TGTGCCAGCAATCTAGCGGGGGGGCCCTTCAATGAGCAGTTCTTC.

This clonotype has ten or more counts. This rearrangement joins TRBV6-5 to TRBJ2-3; 7 nucleotides match TRBD2. V lost 0 bases and J lost 2; bases outside the gene matches: 8. Germline CDR1 is MNHEY and CDR2 is SVGAGI. The CDR3 consists of 17 residues. The CDR3 nucleotides read TGTGCCAGCAGTTACTCGGGGCTAGCGGTACTCACAGATACGCAGTATTTT. Protein sequence: CASSYSGLAVLTDTQYF.

This clonotype occurred a few times. The chain is built from TRBV25-1 and TRBJ2-3, with D perhaps being TRBD1 or TRBD2 (5 bases each). V was shortened by 6 bases and J by 4 bases, with 14 bases between the two germline ends. Germline V gene sequence: CDR1 MGHDK, CDR2 SYGVNS. The CDR3 spans 14 residues. The CDR3 sequence: CASRDGARADTQYF. Here the CDR3 DNA reads TGTGCCAGCAGGGACGGGGCGAGGGCAGATACGCAGTATTTT.

In its sample, this clonotype was seen many times. This sequence joins TRBV28 and TRBJ2-3; TRBD2 aligns across 8 bases. CDR1 is MDHEN, CDR2 SYDVKM, per germline. V gave up 7 bases and J gave up 1 base; unmatched junction bases: 7. The length of the CDR3 is 15 residues. The CDR3 is CASTMTREGTDTQYF. CDR3 DNA sequence: TGTGCCAGCACCATGACGCGGGAGGGCACAGATACGCAGTATTTT. Using reference TRBV28 and TRBJ2-3 for the parts outside the CDR3, the full variable domain is DVKVTQSSRYLVKRTGEKVFLECVQDMDHENMFWYRQDPGLGLRLIYFSYDVKMKEKGDIPEGYSVSREKKERFSLILESASTNQTSMYLCASTMTREGTDTQYFGPGTRLTVL.

On this clonotype: A much more abundant neighbour one base away suggests this may be a read error. For the CDR3, the DNA is TGTGCCAGCAGCTTAGCGACTTGCGGGACGTTGGATGAGCAGTTCTTC. Protein sequence: CASSLATCGTLDEQFF. The genes are TRBV7-6 and TRBJ2-1, with D possibly matching TRBD2 (6 bases). Germline V lookup: CDR1 SGHVS, CDR2 FNYEAQ. V was cut by 0 bases and J by 8 bases, with 17 bases left in between. CDR3 length equals 16 residues.

The sample holds many counts of this clonotype. This chain connects TRBV7-9 to TRBJ2-5, with D uncertain. Germline lookup yields CDR1 SEHNR and CDR2 FQNEAQ (reference sequence). Trimming stripped 5 bases from V and 0 bases from J, with 13 bases between. The CDR3 totals 15 residues. DNA for the CDR3: TGTGCCAGCAGCCCCGGCAGCCAGTACCAAGAGACCCAGTACTTC. Translated: CASSPGSQYQETQYF. The full variable domain, in which reference TRBV7-9 and TRBJ2-5 provide the parts outside the CDR3, is DTGVSQNPRHKITKRGQNVTFRCDPISEHNRLYWYRQTLGQGPEFLTYFQNEAQLEKSRLLSDRFSAERPKGSFSTLEIQRTEQGDSAMYLCASSPGSQYQETQYFGPGTRLLVL.

The chain recombines TRBV13 with TRBJ2-1; 9 bases match TRBD1. This CDR3 has 18 residues. The germline V gene has CDR1 PRHDT and CDR2 FYEKMQ (reference sequence). Trimming at V came to 5 bases and at J to 6 bases, leaving 17 bases not matched to a gene. The CDR3 DNA sequence: TGTGCCAGCAGCGCATTCATTTCCGGGACAGGGTCCCCCAATGAGCAGTTCTTC. Its translation is CASSAFISGTGSPNEQFF.

The sample holds a few counts of this clonotype. A single base separates this from a much larger clone, so it may be a read error. The V call is TRBV3-1, the J call TRBJ1-1; a weak D match, TRBD1 (5 bases). CDR1 LGHDT and CDR2 YNNKEL come from the germline V gene (reference sequence). CDR3 size: 16 residues. With 2 bases removed from V and 3 bases from J, the gap between germline ends came to 16 bases. CDR3 DNA: TGTGCCAGCAGCCAATCTGGGCAGGGTATGGACACTGAAGCTTTCTTT. It translates to CASSQSGQGMDTEAFF.

This clonotype was seen a handful of times. The J gene is TRBJ2-3, the V gene TRBV9; possibly TRBD2 for D (6 bases). Germline V gene sequence: CDR1 SGDLS, CDR2 YYNGEE. The CDR3 has 15 amino acids. Trimming stripped 6 bases from V and 2 bases from J, with 16 bases between. The CDR3 protein is CASTRSGDPTDTQYF. CDR3 in DNA: TGTGCCAGCACCAGGTCGGGGGATCCCACAGATACGCAGTATTTT. Filled out from reference TRBV9 and TRBJ2-3, the complete variable domain reads DSGVTQTPKHLITATGQRVTLRCSPRSGDLSVYWYQQSLDQGLQFLIQYYNGEERAKGNILERFSAQQFPDLHSELNLSSLELGDSALYFCASTRSGDPTDTQYFGPGTRLTVL.

This clonotype has at least ten counts. Here the CDR3 reads CASSRWATLTSYEQYF. The CDR3 coding sequence is TGTGCCAGCAGCAGATGGGCAACCCTGACTTCCTACGAGCAGTACTTC. V usage is TRBV9 and J usage is TRBJ2-7; unclear D gene. This CDR3 has 16 residues. V lost 4 bases, J lost 1 base, and 18 bases lay in between. Germline values: CDR1 SGDLS, CDR2 YYNGEE.

Of note for this clonotype: With a much larger clone just one base away, this may be a read error. This likely comes from a read error, as the CDR3 has no conserved phenylalanine or tryptophan at its end. This chain's CDR3 is CASSSSGGIYGYTS. The CDR3 DNA sequence: TGTGCCAGCAGTTCCTCCGGGGGTATCTATGGCTACACCTCC. This rearrangement joins TRBV28 to TRBJ1-2, with a tentative D call TRBD1 (5 bases). Looked up from germline, CDR1 is MDHEN and CDR2 is SYDVKM. This CDR3 has 14 amino acids. The germline V and J ends were trimmed by 4 bases and 4 bases, with 13 bases remaining between them.

This clonotype has ten or more counts. This chain connects TRBV5-4 to TRBJ2-5, with D unresolved. The germline gives CDR1 SGHNT, CDR2 YYREEE (reference sequence). The CDR3 is made up of 13 amino acids. V shed 1 base and J shed 3 bases, with 7 bases lying between them. DNA of the CDR3: TGTGCCAGCAGCTTGAGGGCGGAAGAGACCCAGTACTTC. Translated: CASSLRAEETQYF. The full variable domain, rest sourced from reference TRBV5-4 and TRBJ2-5, is ETGVTQSPTHLIKTRGQQVTLRCSSQSGHNTVSWYQQALGQGPQFIFQYYREEENGRGNFPPRFSGLQFPNYSSELNVNALELDDSALYLCASSLRAEETQYFGPGTRLLVL.

This clonotype was recorded at least ten times. The chain links TRBV30 to TRBJ2-2; 7 bases are a match to TRBD1. Trimming took 2 bases from V and 6 from J; bases not matched to a gene: 15. This CDR3 has 17 residues. CDR1 is GTSNPN, CDR2 SVGIG, per germline (reference sequence). For the CDR3, the DNA is TGTGCCTGGAGTCGAAGGGCCGGGGACAGCGGAGCCGGGGAGCTGTTTTTT. It specifies CAWSRRAGDSGAGELFF.

Concerning this clonotype: A junction boundary mismatches the germline segment, possibly from a read error. The gene calls are TRBV7-7 and TRBJ2-3, with D tentatively TRBD1 (6 bases). CDR1 SSHAT and CDR2 FNYEAQ come from the germline V gene (reference sequence). This CDR3 has 15 residues. The CDR3 region is CASSLVGGAGDTQCF. The CDR3 DNA reads as TGTGCTAGCAGCTTAGTTGGGGGCGCCGGAGATACGCAGTGCTTT.

Notes on this clonotype: This may come from a read error, since a much larger clone is one base off. The CDR3, as DNA: TGCGCCAGCAGCCAGGACCAGGGACTAGCGGGACAAGATACGCAGTATTTT. It yields the protein CASSQDQGLAGQDTQYF. The chain employs TRBV4-1 and TRBJ2-3; 13 positions agree with TRBD2. The CDR3 loop spans 17 amino acids. With 3 bases clipped from V and 5 bases from J, the junction kept 8 bases outside the gene matches. The V gene's germline CDR1 is MGHRA and CDR2 YSYEKL.

This clonotype turned up a few times. The chain joins TRBV11-3 to TRBJ2-5; 9 positions match TRBD1. Trimming took 1 base from V and 4 from J; bases not matched to a gene: 10. The CDR3 covers 17 residues. Germline V lookup: CDR1 SGHNT, CDR2 YENEEA. The CDR3 loop reads CASSLGRYRGRAETQYF. For the CDR3, the DNA is TGTGCCAGCAGCTTAGGACGATACAGGGGGCGCGCAGAGACCCAGTACTTC.

This clonotype was observed a single time. At one end, the junction sequence differs from germline, possibly due to a read error. The chain links TRBV4-1 to TRBJ1-5; the D gene is possibly TRBD1 (5 bases). Looked up from germline, CDR1 is MGHRA and CDR2 is YSYEKL. The CDR3 loop spans 14 amino acids. CDR3 DNA sequence: TGCGCCCGCAGCGGCACAGGCGGCAATCAGCCCCCGCCTTTT. Translated: CARSGTGGNQPPPF.

This chain uses TRBV10-2 with TRBJ2-7; possibly TRBD1 for D (5 bases). CDR3 length equals 17 residues. With 0 bases removed from V and 3 bases from J, the gap between germline ends came to 18 bases. Germline V gives CDR1 WSHSY, CDR2 SAAADI. CDR3 loop: CASSESMSGISGYEQYF. In DNA, the CDR3 is TGCGCCAGCAGTGAGTCGATGTCAGGGATATCGGGCTACGAGCAGTACTTC.

Comments on this clonotype: A much larger clone lies a single base off, so this may be a read error. Since the CDR3 does not end with the conserved phenylalanine or tryptophan, this likely comes from a read error. The chain uses TRBV24-1 and TRBJ2-5; tentative D call: TRBD2 (5 bases). CDR3 length: 16 amino acids. Germline-derived CDR1 and CDR2 are KGHDR and SFDVKD. V dropped 3 bases and J dropped 2 bases, with 15 bases sitting between them. The CDR3 sequence: CATSDPRAEVQETQYL. The DNA for the CDR3 is TGTGCCACCAGTGATCCGAGAGCGGAGGTACAAGAGACCCAGTACCTC.

In this sample, this clonotype turned up many times. The V call is TRBV7-3, the J call TRBJ2-3, with D perhaps matching TRBD2 (5 bases). The CDR3 runs to 15 residues. Germline V gene data show CDR1 as SGHTA and CDR2 as FQGTGA. Between the trimmed V and J ends, which lost 0 bases and 2 bases, there was a span of 9 bases. The CDR3 spells CASSLTTSSTDTQYF. CDR3 bases: TGTGCCAGCAGCTTAACCACTAGTTCCACAGATACGCAGTATTTT.

This clonotype has only a few counts. The chain uses TRBV4-3 and TRBJ2-1; D assignment may be TRBD1 or TRBD2 (6 bases each). Germline V gene data show CDR1 as LGHNA and CDR2 as YSLEER. This CDR3 has 16 residues. The V end was cut by 1 base, the J end by 3 bases, with 13 bases between. DNA of the CDR3: TGCGCCAGCAGCCAAGTGACGGGGGCCGTCTACAATGAGCAGTTCTTC. The encoded protein is CASSQVTGAVYNEQFF.

A remark on this clonotype: This may stem from a read error, because a much larger clone lies one nucleotide away. As DNA, the CDR3 is TGCGCCAGCAGCCAAGATTGCCCTCTGGGGAAGGAGTACTTC. It specifies CASSQDCPLGKEYF. This chain uses TRBV4-3 with TRBJ2-7; unclear D gene. Deletions cut 0 bases from V and 11 bases from J, with 17 bases between. The CDR3 loop spans 14 amino acids. Germline V gene lookup returns CDR1 LGHNA and CDR2 YSLEER.

In this sample, this clonotype turned up many times. The chain joins TRBV20-1 to TRBJ2-7; 7 bases line up with TRBD1. Trimming took 0 bases from V and 2 from J; bases not matched to a gene: 4. The CDR3 runs 14 residues. Germline V gene data show CDR1 as DFQATT and CDR2 as SNEGSKA (reference sequence). DNA for the CDR3: TGCAGTGCTAGAGATCGGGACAGTACCTACGAGCAGTACTTC. Protein sequence: CSARDRDSTYEQYF.

This clonotype was counted ten times or more. Relative to the germline gene, one junction end is altered; a read error may explain this. CDR3 in DNA: TGTGCCAGCAGCTTATCAGGGGGCACTGAAGCTTTCTTT. The encoded protein is CASSLSGGTEAFF. The chain has TRBV5-1 and TRBJ1-1; 7 bases align to TRBD1. Per germline, CDR1 SGHRS and CDR2 YFSETQ. The CDR3 contains 13 residues.

This clonotype was seen repeatedly, ten times or more. CDR3 coding DNA: TGTGCCAGCAGTTACACGGGTGGCACTGAAGCTTTCTTT. As protein: CASSYTGGTEAFF. The chain recombines TRBV6-6 with TRBJ1-1; D gene ambiguous. Germline V gives CDR1 MNHNY, CDR2 SVGAGI (reference sequence). This CDR3 has 13 amino acids. The V end was cut by 2 bases, the J end by 4 bases, with 8 bases between.

There are many counts of this clonotype. The chain joins TRBV5-6 to TRBJ2-7; D is perhaps TRBD1 or TRBD2 (5 bases each). Deletions cut 3 bases from V and 5 bases from J, with 9 bases between. The CDR3 contains 12 residues. Germline CDR1 is SGHDT and CDR2 is YYEEEE. CDR3 sequence: CASSSRENEQYF. As DNA, the CDR3 is TGTGCCAGCAGCTCCAGGGAGAACGAGCAGTACTTC.

There are many counts of this clonotype. CDR3: CASTLYGGGSYEQYF. As DNA, the CDR3 is TGCGCCAGCACCCTATATGGCGGCGGGAGCTACGAGCAGTACTTC. The rearrangement uses TRBV5-1 and TRBJ2-7; TRBD2 matches 7 bases. V shed 6 bases and J 3 bases; nucleotides not matched to a gene: 12. Germline V lookup: CDR1 SGHRS, CDR2 YFSETQ. CDR3 length: 15 amino acids.